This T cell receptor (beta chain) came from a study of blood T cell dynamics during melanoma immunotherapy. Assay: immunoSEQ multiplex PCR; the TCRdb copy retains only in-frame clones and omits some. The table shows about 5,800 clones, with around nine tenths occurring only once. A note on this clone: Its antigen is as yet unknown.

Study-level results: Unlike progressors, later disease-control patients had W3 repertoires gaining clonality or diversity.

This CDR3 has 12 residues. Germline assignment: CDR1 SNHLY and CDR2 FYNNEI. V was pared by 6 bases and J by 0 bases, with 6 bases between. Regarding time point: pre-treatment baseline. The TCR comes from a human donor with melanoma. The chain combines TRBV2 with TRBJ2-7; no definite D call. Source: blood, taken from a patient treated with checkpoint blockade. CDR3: CASRLGSYEQYF. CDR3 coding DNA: TGTGCCAGCAGACTGGGCTCCTACGAGCAGTACTTC. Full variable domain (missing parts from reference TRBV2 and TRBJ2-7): EPEVTQTPSHQVTQMGQEVILRCVPISNHLYFYWYRQILGQKVEFLVSFYNNEISEKSEIFDDQFSVERPDGSNFTLKIRSTKLEDSAMYFCASRLGSYEQYFGPGTRLTVT.